What follows are 14 T cell receptor beta chains derived from one specimen sequenced in a study of T cell responses to AZD1222 COVID-19 vaccine. The protocol was immunoSEQ multiplex PCR, while the TCRdb copy is restricted to in-frame clones and leaves out a portion. This repertoire shows fewer than 110,000 clones, 70% to 90% found once; its top ten account for approximately 1.5%. The starting material was peripheral blood, obtained on day 0 of AZD1222 vaccination. The receptors were gathered from an adult in good health.

This clone showed up just a few times. The rearrangement links TRBV4-1 to TRBJ2-7; 7 bases are a match to TRBD2. The CDR3 covers 14 residues. Per germline, CDR1 MGHRA and CDR2 YSYEKL. J gave up 3 bases and V 5 bases, and 7 bases lay outside the gene matches. DNA of the CDR3: TGCGCCAGCAGCAGTCAGCGGGGAGACTACGAGCAGTACTTC. The encoded protein is CASSSQRGDYEQYF.

V usage is TRBV5-5 and J usage is TRBJ2-7, with 7 bases identical to TRBD2. Germline CDR1 reads SGHKS; CDR2 reads YYEKEE (reference sequence). Trimming cost V 4 bases and J 3 bases; bases outside gene matches: 13. The CDR3 has 16 amino acids. CDR3 nucleotide sequence: TGTGCCAGCAGCGCCAGGTCCAGCGGGGCTAACTACGAGCAGTACTTC. Its translation: CASSARSSGANYEQYF.

This chain connects TRBV25-1 to TRBJ2-3, with TRBD2 matching over 12 bases. After removal of 3 bases from V and 4 bases from J, the junction contained 11 bases not matched to a gene. Germline V gene lookup returns CDR1 MGHDK and CDR2 SYGVNS. The CDR3 sequence is 18 residues long. The DNA of the CDR3 is TGTGCCAGCAGTGAGTGGGTAGGACTAGCGGGAATTCCAGATACGCAGTATTTT. It codes for CASSEWVGLAGIPDTQYF. Variable domain in full (rest from reference TRBV25-1 and TRBJ2-3): EADIYQTPRYLVIGTGKKITLECSQTMGHDKMYWYQQDPGMELHLIHYSYGVNSTEKGDLSSESTVSRIRTEHFPLTLESARPSHTSQYLCASSEWVGLAGIPDTQYFGPGTRLTVL.

The rearrangement uses TRBV30 and TRBJ2-7; no definite D call. The CDR3 runs to 11 residues. CDR1 GTSNPN and CDR2 SVGIG come from the germline V gene (reference sequence). With 1 base removed from V and 4 bases from J, the gap between germline ends came to 5 bases. The CDR3 DNA reads as TGTGCCTGGAGTGCACGGTACGAGCAGTACTTC. Translating gives CAWSARYEQYF.

This clone has a single count. This sequence joins TRBV15 and TRBJ2-7; 8 bases are a match to TRBD1. The CDR3 totals 15 residues. Trimming took 0 bases from V and 3 from J; bases not matched to a gene: 4. Germline assignment: CDR1 LNHNV and CDR2 YYDKDF (reference sequence). DNA for the CDR3: TGTGCCACCAGCAGAGACCCGGGACAGGTCTACGAGCAGTACTTC. It codes for CATSRDPGQVYEQYF.

V is TRBV21-1 and J is TRBJ1-6. TRBV21-1 corresponds to a pseudogene. The CDR3 is 16 amino acids. DNA for the CDR3: TGTGCCAGCAGCAAAGAGTGGGGGGCGCTTAATTCACCCCTCCACTTT. Its translation: CASSKEWGALNSPLHF.

V and J are TRBV28 and TRBJ2-7; possible D gene TRBD1, 6 bases. Trimming took 6 bases from V and 1 from J, leaving 13 bases between them. The germline gives CDR1 MDHEN, CDR2 SYDVKM. CDR3 length: 14 amino acids. The CDR3 loop is CASRKRQDSYEQYF. The CDR3, as DNA: TGTGCCAGCAGGAAAAGACAGGATTCCTACGAGCAGTACTTC.

The J gene is TRBJ1-2, the V gene TRBV29-1; 7 bases match TRBD1. In germline, CDR1 is SQVTM, CDR2 ANQGSEA. The V and J ends lost 4 bases and 6 bases, in that order; junction bases with no gene match: 11. CDR3 size: 14 residues. The CDR3 region is CSVATPDRVDGYTF. The CDR3 DNA reads as TGCAGCGTTGCCACCCCCGACAGGGTGGATGGCTACACCTTC.

This chain links TRBV27 with TRBJ1-1; no reliable D call. Trimming left V 4 bases short and J 6 bases short, with 18 bases between. The CDR3 sequence is 15 residues long. Germline V gene sequence: CDR1 MNHEY, CDR2 SMNVEV (reference sequence). This chain's CDR3 is CASSSPGGKGSEAFF. In nucleotides, the CDR3 is TGTGCCAGCAGTTCGCCGGGAGGAAAAGGCTCTGAAGCTTTCTTT.

The V call is TRBV9, the J call TRBJ1-1; D gene unclear. The CDR3 runs to 13 residues. The germline V gene encodes CDR1 SGDLS and CDR2 YYNGEE. Trimming shortened V by 0 bases and J by 2 bases, and 5 bases separated the two germline ends. CDR3 nucleotides: TGTGCCAGCAGCGTAGAGTCCAACACTGAAGCTTTCTTT. As protein: CASSVESNTEAFF.

This clone was picked up many times. This rearrangement joins TRBV5-4 to TRBJ2-2; D is ambiguous. Trimming took off 1 base at V and 0 bases at J, with 16 bases between the two ends. The CDR3 is made up of 18 amino acids. The germline gives CDR1 SGHNT, CDR2 YYREEE (reference sequence). For the CDR3, the DNA is TGTGCCAGCAGCTTGTTGGCCGGTGCTGTCGCGAACACCGGGGAGCTGTTTTTT. Protein: CASSLLAGAVANTGELFF.

This chain connects TRBV9 to TRBJ1-3, with D tentatively TRBD1 (6 bases). The CDR3 has 16 amino acids. V was pared by 0 bases and J by 2 bases, with 12 bases between. Germline assignment: CDR1 SGDLS and CDR2 YYNGEE. CDR3 bases: TGTGCCAGCAGCGTAGGAATAACAGGGACTGGAAACACCATATATTTT. It yields the protein CASSVGITGTGNTIYF. Variable domain in full (rest from reference TRBV9 and TRBJ1-3): DSGVTQTPKHLITATGQRVTLRCSPRSGDLSVYWYQQSLDQGLQFLIQYYNGEERAKGNILERFSAQQFPDLHSELNLSSLELGDSALYFCASSVGITGTGNTIYFGEGSWLTVV.

V is TRBV5-6 and J is TRBJ1-2, with 9 bases identical to TRBD1. The CDR3 contains 14 residues. Germline V gene data show CDR1 as SGHDT and CDR2 as YYEEEE. V trimming: 4 bases; J trimming: 4 bases; junction bases outside the gene matches: 5. This CDR3 is CASSPDRGSYGYTF. Here the CDR3 DNA reads TGTGCCAGCAGCCCGGACAGGGGCAGCTATGGCTACACCTTC.

J is TRBJ1-5 and V is TRBV30; D is uncertain. This CDR3 region has 13 residues. Trimming took 0 bases from V and 5 from J, leaving 8 bases between them. In germline, CDR1 is GTSNPN, CDR2 SVGIG (reference sequence). The CDR3 loop reads CAWSVNSYQPQHF. CDR3 sequence (DNA): TGTGCCTGGAGTGTAAACAGTTATCAGCCCCAGCATTTT.